This T cell receptor beta chain was recorded in a study of T cell clones after liver transplantation. Overall study context: Third-party-reactive TCRbeta sequences from pre-transplant mixed lymphocyte reactions served as antigen-independent comparators.

Produced via immunoSEQ multiplex PCR; TCRdb's table is partial and in-frame only. The data hold about 21,000 clones, with under 95% observed a single time. Germline-derived CDR1 and CDR2 are MNHEY and SMNVEV (reference sequence). The CDR3 sequence is 14 residues long. V shed 3 bases and J shed 4 bases, with 10 bases lying between them. Sorting of unstimulated PBMCs yielded separate CD3+CD4+ and CD3+CD8+ fractions. Here the sequenced sample was CD8+ T cells from blood, taken about 25 months after liver transplant. The source is a human patient who received a liver transplant. The T cells may come from the graft donor. This chain joins TRBV27 and TRBJ1-5; tentative D call: TRBD1 (5 bases). CDR3 loop: CASSFSGLNQPQHF. CDR3 in DNA: TGTGCCAGCAGTTTTTCAGGGTTGAATCAGCCCCAGCATTTT.